This paragraph covers one T cell receptor beta chain sequence. In the authors' methods: Reference gene primer amplification gave estimated nucleated cell counts. The table came from immunoSEQ multiplex PCR; TCRdb's copy has only in-frame clones and leaves some out. Clone size and V and J calls were adopted from that table, with D and trimming inferred from the DNA. The data contain over 70,000 clones, about three quarters of them singletons. The data belong to a study of blood T cell repertoires in COVID-19. In the study overall: Collection of acute and convalescent COVID-19 samples took place in the United States, Italy and Spain.

This sequence originates from a woman at least 80 years old with active or convalescent COVID-19. The sample comprised peripheral blood.

DNA for the CDR3: TGTGCCAGCAGCTGGGAGGACAGGGACCGATATAGCAATCAGCCCCAGCATTTT. Translating it yields CASSWEDRDRYSNQPQHF. V is TRBV7-9 and J is TRBJ1-5, with TRBD1 identical over 8 bases. The CDR3 has 18 residues. V shed 4 bases, J shed 0 bases, and the junction held 11 bases outside the gene matches. The V gene's germline CDR1 is SEHNR and CDR2 FQNEAQ (reference sequence).